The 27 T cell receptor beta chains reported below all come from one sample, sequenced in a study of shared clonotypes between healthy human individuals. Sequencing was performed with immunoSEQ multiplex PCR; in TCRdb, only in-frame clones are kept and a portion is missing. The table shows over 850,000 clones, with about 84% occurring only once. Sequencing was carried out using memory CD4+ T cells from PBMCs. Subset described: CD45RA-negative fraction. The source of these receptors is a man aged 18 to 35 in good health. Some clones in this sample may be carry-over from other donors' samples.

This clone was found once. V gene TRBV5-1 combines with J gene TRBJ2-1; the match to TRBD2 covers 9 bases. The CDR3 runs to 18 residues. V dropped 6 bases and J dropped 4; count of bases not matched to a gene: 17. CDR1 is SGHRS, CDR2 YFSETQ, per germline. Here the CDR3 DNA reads TGCGCCAGCACCCGGAAGGGTTCTGTAGCGGGAGTTTACAATGAGCAGTTCTTC. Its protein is CASTRKGSVAGVYNEQFF.

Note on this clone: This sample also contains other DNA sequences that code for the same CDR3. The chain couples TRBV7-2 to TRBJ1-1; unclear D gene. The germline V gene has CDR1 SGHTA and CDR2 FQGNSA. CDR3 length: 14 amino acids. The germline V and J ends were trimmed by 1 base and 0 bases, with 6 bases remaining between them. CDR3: CASSLVGLNTEAFF. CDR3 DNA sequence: TGTGCCAGCAGCTTAGTAGGGTTGAACACTGAAGCTTTCTTT.

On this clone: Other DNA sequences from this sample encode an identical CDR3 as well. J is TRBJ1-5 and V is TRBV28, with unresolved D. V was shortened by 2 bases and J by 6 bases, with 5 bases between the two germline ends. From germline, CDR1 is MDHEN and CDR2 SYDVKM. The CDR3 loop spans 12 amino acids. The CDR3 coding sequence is TGTGCCAGCAGTTTACCCTTTCAGCCCCAGCATTTT. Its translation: CASSLPFQPQHF.

CDR3 loop: CASSPHMTQANIQYF. The CDR3, as DNA: TGTGCCAGCAGCCCGCACATGACACAGGCAAACATTCAGTACTTC. This chain links TRBV9 with TRBJ2-4; D might be TRBD1 (5 bases). Germline lookup yields CDR1 SGDLS and CDR2 YYNGEE. This CDR3 is built from 15 residues. Trimming pared 4 bases from V and 6 bases from J, leaving 17 bases between. Together with reference TRBV9 and TRBJ2-4, the CDR3 gives the full variable domain: DSGVTQTPKHLITATGQRVTLRCSPRSGDLSVYWYQQSLDQGLQFLIQYYNGEERAKGNILERFSAQQFPDLHSELNLSSLELGDSALYFCASSPHMTQANIQYFGAGTRLSVL.

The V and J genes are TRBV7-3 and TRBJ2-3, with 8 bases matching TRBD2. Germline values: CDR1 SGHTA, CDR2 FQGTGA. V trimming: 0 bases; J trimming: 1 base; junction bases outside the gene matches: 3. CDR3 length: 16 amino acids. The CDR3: CASSLTDSGGTDTQYF. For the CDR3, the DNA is TGTGCCAGCAGCTTAACGGATAGCGGGGGCACAGATACGCAGTATTTT.

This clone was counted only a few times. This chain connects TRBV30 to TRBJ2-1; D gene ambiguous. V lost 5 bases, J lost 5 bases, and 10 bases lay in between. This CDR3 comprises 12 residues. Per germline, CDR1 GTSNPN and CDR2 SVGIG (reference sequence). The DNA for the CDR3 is TGTGCCTGGGCTCCCAGGAACAATGAGCAGTTCTTC. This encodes CAWAPRNNEQFF.

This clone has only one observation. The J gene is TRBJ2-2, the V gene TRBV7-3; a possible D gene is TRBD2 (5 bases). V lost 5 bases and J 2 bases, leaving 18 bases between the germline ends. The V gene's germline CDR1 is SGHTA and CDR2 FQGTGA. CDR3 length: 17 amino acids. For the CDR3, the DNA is TGTGCCAGCAGCCCAACGGTCCTAGCTCATAACACCGGGGAGCTGTTTTTT. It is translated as CASSPTVLAHNTGELFF.

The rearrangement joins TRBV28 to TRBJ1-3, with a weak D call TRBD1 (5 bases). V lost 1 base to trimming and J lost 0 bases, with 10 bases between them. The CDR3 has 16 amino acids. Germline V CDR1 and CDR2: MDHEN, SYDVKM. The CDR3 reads CASSLYRTLSGNTIYF. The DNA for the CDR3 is TGTGCCAGCAGTTTATACAGGACCCTCTCTGGAAACACCATATATTTT.

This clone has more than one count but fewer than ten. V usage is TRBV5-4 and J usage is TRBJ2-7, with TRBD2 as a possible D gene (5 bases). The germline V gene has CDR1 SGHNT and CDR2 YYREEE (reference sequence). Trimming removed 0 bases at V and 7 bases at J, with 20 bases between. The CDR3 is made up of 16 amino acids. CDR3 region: CASSLGLRTDSREQYF. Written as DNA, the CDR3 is TGTGCCAGCAGCTTGGGATTAAGGACGGACTCGAGGGAGCAGTACTTC.

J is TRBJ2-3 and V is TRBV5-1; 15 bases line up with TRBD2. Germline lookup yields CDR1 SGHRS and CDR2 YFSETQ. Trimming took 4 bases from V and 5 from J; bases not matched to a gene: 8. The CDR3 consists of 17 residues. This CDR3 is CASSRLGLAGGGDTQYF. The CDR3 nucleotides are TGCGCCAGCAGCCGCCTGGGACTAGCGGGAGGAGGAGATACGCAGTATTTT.

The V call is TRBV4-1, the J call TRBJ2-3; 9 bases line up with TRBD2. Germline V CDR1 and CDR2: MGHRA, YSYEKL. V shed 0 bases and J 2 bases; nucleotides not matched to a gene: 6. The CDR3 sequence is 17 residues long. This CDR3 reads CASSQDLRLAATDTQYF. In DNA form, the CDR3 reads TGCGCCAGCAGCCAAGACCTCCGACTAGCGGCCACAGATACGCAGTATTTT.

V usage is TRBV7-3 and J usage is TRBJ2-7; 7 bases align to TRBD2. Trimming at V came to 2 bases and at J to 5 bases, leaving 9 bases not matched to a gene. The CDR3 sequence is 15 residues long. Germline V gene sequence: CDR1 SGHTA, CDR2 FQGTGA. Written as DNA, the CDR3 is TGTGCCAGCAGCTTAGGGACTAACCCCGGGAACGAGCAGTACTTC. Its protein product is CASSLGTNPGNEQYF.

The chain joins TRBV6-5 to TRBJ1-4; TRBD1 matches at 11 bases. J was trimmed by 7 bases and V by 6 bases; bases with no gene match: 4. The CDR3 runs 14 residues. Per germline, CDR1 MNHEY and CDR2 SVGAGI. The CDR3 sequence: CASRPGTGGEKLFF. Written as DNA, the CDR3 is TGTGCCAGCAGACCCGGGACAGGGGGTGAAAAACTGTTTTTT.

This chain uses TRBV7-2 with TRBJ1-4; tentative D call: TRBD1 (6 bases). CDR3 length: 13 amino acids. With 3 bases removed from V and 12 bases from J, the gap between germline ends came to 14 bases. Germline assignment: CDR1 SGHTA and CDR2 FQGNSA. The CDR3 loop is CASSLAGRGELFF. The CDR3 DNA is TGTGCCAGCAGCTTGGCGGGAAGGGGGGAACTGTTTTTT.

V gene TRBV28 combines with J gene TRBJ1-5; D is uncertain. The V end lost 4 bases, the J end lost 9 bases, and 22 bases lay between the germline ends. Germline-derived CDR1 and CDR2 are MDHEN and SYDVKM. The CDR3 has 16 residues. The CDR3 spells CASSSWGGQFGGPQHF. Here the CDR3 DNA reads TGTGCCAGCAGTTCTTGGGGTGGCCAGTTCGGAGGGCCCCAGCATTTT. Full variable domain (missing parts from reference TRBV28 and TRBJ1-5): DVKVTQSSRYLVKRTGEKVFLECVQDMDHENMFWYRQDPGLGLRLIYFSYDVKMKEKGDIPEGYSVSREKKERFSLILESASTNQTSMYLCASSSWGGQFGGPQHFGDGTRLSIL.

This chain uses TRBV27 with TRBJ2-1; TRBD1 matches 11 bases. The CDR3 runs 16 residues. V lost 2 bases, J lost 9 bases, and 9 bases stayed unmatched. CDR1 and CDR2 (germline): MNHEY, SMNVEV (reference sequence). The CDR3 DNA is TGTGCCAGCAGTTTAGGTTGGGGACAGGGGGAGGGTGAGCAGTTCTTC. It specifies CASSLGWGQGEGEQFF.

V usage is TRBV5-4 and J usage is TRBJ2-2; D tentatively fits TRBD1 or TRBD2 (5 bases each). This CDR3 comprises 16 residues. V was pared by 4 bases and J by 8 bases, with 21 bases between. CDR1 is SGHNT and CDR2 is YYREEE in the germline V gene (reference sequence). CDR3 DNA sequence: TGTGCCAGCAGCCTTTCCGGGACCCGGACTTCGGGGGAGCTGTTTTTT. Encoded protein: CASSLSGTRTSGELFF. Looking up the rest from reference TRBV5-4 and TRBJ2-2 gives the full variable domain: ETGVTQSPTHLIKTRGQQVTLRCSSQSGHNTVSWYQQALGQGPQFIFQYYREEENGRGNFPPRFSGLQFPNYSSELNVNALELDDSALYLCASSLSGTRTSGELFFGEGSRLTVL.

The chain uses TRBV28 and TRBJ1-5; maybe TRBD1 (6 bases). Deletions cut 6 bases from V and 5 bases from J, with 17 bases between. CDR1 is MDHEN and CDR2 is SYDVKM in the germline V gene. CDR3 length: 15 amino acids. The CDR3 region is CASSLPGTLYQPQHF. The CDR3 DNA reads TGTGCCAGCAGCCTTCCCGGGACACTTTATCAGCCCCAGCATTTT.

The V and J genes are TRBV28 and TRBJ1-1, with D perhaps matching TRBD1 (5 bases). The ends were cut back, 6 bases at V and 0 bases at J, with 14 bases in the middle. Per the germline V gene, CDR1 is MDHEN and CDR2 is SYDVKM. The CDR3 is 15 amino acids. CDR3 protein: CASSLGVFMNTEAFF. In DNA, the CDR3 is TGTGCCAGCAGCTTAGGGGTATTTATGAACACTGAAGCTTTCTTT. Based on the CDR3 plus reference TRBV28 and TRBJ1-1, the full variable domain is DVKVTQSSRYLVKRTGEKVFLECVQDMDHENMFWYRQDPGLGLRLIYFSYDVKMKEKGDIPEGYSVSREKKERFSLILESASTNQTSMYLCASSLGVFMNTEAFFGQGTRLTVV.

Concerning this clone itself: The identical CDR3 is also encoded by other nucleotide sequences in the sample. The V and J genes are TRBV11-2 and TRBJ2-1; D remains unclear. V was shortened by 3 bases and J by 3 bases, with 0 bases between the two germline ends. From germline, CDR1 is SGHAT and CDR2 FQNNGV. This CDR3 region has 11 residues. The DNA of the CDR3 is TGTGCCAGCAGCTTCTACAATGAGCAGTTCTTC. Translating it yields CASSFYNEQFF.

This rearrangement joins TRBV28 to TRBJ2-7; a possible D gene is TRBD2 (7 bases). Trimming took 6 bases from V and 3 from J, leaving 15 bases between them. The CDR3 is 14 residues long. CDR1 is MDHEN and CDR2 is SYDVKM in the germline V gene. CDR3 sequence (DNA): TGTGCCAGCAGGGCTGGGGGGGCCGACTACGAGCAGTACTTC. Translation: CASRAGGADYEQYF.

The CDR3 DNA is TGCGCCAGCTCCCTAGCGACTGCCCTCAATGAGCAGTTCTTC. As protein: CASSLATALNEQFF. The V and J genes are TRBV5-1 and TRBJ2-1; D is possibly TRBD2 (6 bases). CDR3 length: 14 amino acids. Germline V gives CDR1 SGHRS, CDR2 YFSETQ. V was clipped by 7 bases and J by 6 bases, with 17 bases between them.

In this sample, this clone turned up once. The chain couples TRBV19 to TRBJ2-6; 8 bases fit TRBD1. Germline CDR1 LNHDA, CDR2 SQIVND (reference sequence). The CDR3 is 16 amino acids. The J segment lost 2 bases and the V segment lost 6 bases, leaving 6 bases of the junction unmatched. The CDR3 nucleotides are TGTGCCAGTAGATCAACGGACAGGGCTGGGGCCAACGTCCTGACTTTC. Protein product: CASRSTDRAGANVLTF.

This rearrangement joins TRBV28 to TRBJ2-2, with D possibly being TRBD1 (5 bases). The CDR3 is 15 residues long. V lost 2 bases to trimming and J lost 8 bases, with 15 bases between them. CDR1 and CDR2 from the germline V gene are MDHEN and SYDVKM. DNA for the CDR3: TGTGCCAGCAGTTTACCTCGTGCATGGACAGGGGAGCTGTTTTTT. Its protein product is CASSLPRAWTGELFF.

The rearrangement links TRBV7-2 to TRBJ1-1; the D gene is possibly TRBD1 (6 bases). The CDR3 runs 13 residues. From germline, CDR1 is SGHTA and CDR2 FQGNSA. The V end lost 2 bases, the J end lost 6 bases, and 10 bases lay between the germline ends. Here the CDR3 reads CASSLIRQAEAFF. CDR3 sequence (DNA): TGTGCCAGCAGCTTAATAAGACAGGCTGAAGCTTTCTTT.

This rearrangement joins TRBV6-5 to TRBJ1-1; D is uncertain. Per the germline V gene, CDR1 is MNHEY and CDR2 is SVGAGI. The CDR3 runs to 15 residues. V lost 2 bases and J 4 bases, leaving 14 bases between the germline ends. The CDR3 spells CASSYRQLLGTEAFF. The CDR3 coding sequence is TGTGCCAGCAGTTACAGGCAGCTGCTGGGCACTGAAGCTTTCTTT.

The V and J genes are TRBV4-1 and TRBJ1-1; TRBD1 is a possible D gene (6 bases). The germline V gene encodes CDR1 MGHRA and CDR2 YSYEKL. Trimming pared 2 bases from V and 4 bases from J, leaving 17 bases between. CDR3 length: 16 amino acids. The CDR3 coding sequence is TGCGCCAGCAGCCAACAGGGGCAGTACGTGGGCACTGAAGCTTTCTTT. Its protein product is CASSQQGQYVGTEAFF.